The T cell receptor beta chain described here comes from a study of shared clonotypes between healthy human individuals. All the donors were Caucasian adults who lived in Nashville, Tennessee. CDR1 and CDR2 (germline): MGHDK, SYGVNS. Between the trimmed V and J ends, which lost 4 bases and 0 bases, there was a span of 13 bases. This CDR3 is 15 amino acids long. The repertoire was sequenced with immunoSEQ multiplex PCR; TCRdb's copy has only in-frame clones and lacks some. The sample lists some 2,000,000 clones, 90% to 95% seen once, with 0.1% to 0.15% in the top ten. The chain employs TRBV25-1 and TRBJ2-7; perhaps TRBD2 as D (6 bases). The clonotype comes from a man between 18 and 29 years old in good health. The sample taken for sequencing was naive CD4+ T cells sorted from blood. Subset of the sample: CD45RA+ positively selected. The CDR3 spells CASSGAWRDSYEQYF. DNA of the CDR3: TGTGCCAGCAGTGGTGCTTGGCGGGACTCCTACGAGCAGTACTTC.